A selection of T cell receptor beta chains follows, all from one sample in a study of T cell repertoires in cytomegalovirus infection. From the reads, TCRdb called clonotypes with MiXCR, one entry per CDR3 protein. The sample includes roughly 70,000 distinct CDR3 sequences, 20% seen only once; the top ten take roughly two thirds. No antigen is known for these receptors. Sequences were derived from CD8+ T cells from cultured PBMCs, sampled from culture after CMV antigen stimulation. These receptors were taken from a human donor in good health (CMV status not recorded). Some clones in this sample may be carry-over from other donors' samples. CDR3s include the opening cysteine and the closing phenylalanine or tryptophan. The D gene is left open where the match is weak. The size field is filled for only some rows; it gives once, few, many or a size class.

size: .
V: TRBV6-1
J: TRBJ2-3
D: .
DNA: TGTGCCAGCAGGGGACTGAACACAGATACGCAGTATTTT
CDR3: CASRGLNTDTQYF

size: few
V: TRBV27
J: TRBJ2-3
D: TRBD2
DNA: TGTGCCAGCCATAGCGGGTTCGAGGCTGATACGCAGTATTTT
CDR3: CASHSGFEADTQYF

size: .
V: TRBV6-6
J: TRBJ2-5
D: .
DNA: TGTGCCAGCAGTTACTCAGCTAGGGGCGAGACCCAGTACTTC
CDR3: CASSYSARGETQYF

size: .
V: TRBV28
J: TRBJ1-1
D: .
DNA: TGTGCCAGCAGTTTAAAGGGGGAGCACACTGAAGCTTTCTTT
CDR3: CASSLKGEHTEAFF

size: .
V: TRBV6-2/TRBV6-3
J: TRBJ2-1
D: .
DNA: TGTGCCAGCAGGGACGGCGGGGGACATAATGAGCAGTTCTTC
CDR3: CASRDGGGHNEQFF

size: .
V: TRBV7-8
J: TRBJ1-2
D: .
DNA: TGTGCCAGCAGTTACCTTGGGCAGACCGGCTACACCTTC
CDR3: CASSYLGQTGYTF

size: few
V: TRBV7-9
J: TRBJ1-4
D: .
DNA: TGTGCCAGCAGCTGGCTTGAGGCAGGGGATAATGAAAAACTGTTTTTT
CDR3: CASSWLEAGDNEKLFF

size: few
V: TRBV19
J: TRBJ2-3
D: TRBD1
DNA: TGTGCCAGTAGTACTTGGACAGGGTGGATTGGCACAGATACGCAGTATTTT
CDR3: CASSTWTGWIGTDTQYF

size: few
V: TRBV7-3
J: TRBJ1-2
D: TRBD1
DNA: TGTGCCAGCAGCCGAGGACAGGGGGCGGGAGGCTACACCTTC
CDR3: CASSRGQGAGGYTF

size: .
V: TRBV6-1
J: TRBJ1-1
D: .
DNA: TGTGCCAGCAGGGAGGTTTACGTACGCAACACTGAAGCTTTCTTT
CDR3: CASREVYVRNTEAFF

size: .
V: TRBV7-8
J: TRBJ1-2
D: .
DNA: TGTGCCAGCAGCCAAGAGGGTGGCAGGGTCTTAGATGGCTACACCTTC
CDR3: CASSQEGGRVLDGYTF